This T cell receptor beta chain was sequenced during a study of technical replicates of blood from four donors. TCRdb keeps only in-frame clones here, not all; method: immunoSEQ multiplex PCR. Of about 100,000 clones listed, about 94% are singletons. V was clipped by 0 bases and J by 2 bases; unmatched bases: 4. Germline loops: CDR1 GTSNPN, CDR2 SVGIG (reference sequence). This CDR3 has 15 residues. The sample consisted of T cells isolated from PBMCs. This receptor was identified in a human donor in good health. The chain uses TRBV30 and TRBJ2-5; 9 bases map to TRBD2. The CDR3 reads CAWSVASGEQETQYF. The CDR3 DNA follows: TGTGCCTGGAGTGTCGCTAGCGGGGAACAAGAGACCCAGTACTTC.